This T cell receptor (beta chain) was sequenced for a study of T cell changes during pregnancy in multiple sclerosis (dated by TCRdb to between 2018 and 2020). A note on the overall study: Changes in the T cell repertoire over the course of pregnancy were examined in this study in women with multiple sclerosis.

Library creation used the immunoSEQ multiplex PCR assay. TCRdb retrieved this table from immuneACCESS and kept in-frame rearrangements only. Not all clones are present; in checked studies, unresolved V genes account for under half, and no reason is known for the remainder. The sample profile shows approximately 74,000 clones; about 88% of them were found once. The ten largest clones add up to 3% to 4% of the sample. V drops 6 bases and J drops 8 bases, leaving 13 bases in between. The germline V gene yields SNHLY for CDR1 and FYNNEI for CDR2. The CDR3, from cysteine to phenylalanine, totals 12 residues. Of all the DNA, just the CDR3 is kept, 36 bases in frame from base 1. This clone has more than one count but fewer than ten. Its target antigen remains unknown. No base-level quality is on record; no much larger clone is a single base apart.

The material was peripheral blood, obtained before pregnancy. The sequence is built from TRBV2 and TRBJ1-2; there is no confident call for the D gene. This clonotype was sampled from a female donor with multiple sclerosis, enrolled in a pregnancy study. The CDR3: CASRVTLQGYTF. The nucleotides read TGTGCCAGCAGGGTGACATTACAGGGCTACACCTTC.